These 32 T cell receptor beta chains share one sample of origin, sequenced in a study of blood T cell repertoires in COVID-19. Data came from immunoSEQ multiplex PCR; TCRdb stores just in-frame clones and leaves some out. The sample holds over 150,000 clones, roughly 89% seen once. Sequencing was performed on peripheral blood. These receptors were obtained from a woman in her seventies with COVID-19, enrolled during active disease.

The genes are TRBV5-1 and TRBJ1-1; 11 bases agree with TRBD1. This CDR3 has 17 amino acids. Germline CDR1 SGHRS, CDR2 YFSETQ. V was clipped by 5 bases and J by 0 bases; unmatched bases: 9. The CDR3 loop reads CASSSGTGGPMNTEAFF. CDR3 sequence (DNA): TGCGCCAGCAGTTCCGGGACAGGGGGTCCGATGAACACTGAAGCTTTCTTT. The variable domain in full, with the rest retrieved from reference TRBV5-1 and TRBJ1-1, is KAGVTQTPRYLIKTRGQQVTLSCSPISGHRSVSWYQQTPGQGLQFLFEYFSETQRNKGNFPGRFSGRQFSNSRSEMNVSTLELGDSALYLCASSSGTGGPMNTEAFFGQGTRLTVV.

V and J are TRBV5-1 and TRBJ2-1; the D gene is possibly TRBD2 (5 bases). Trimming cost V 3 bases and J 3 bases, with 19 bases left between them. The CDR3 is made up of 17 amino acids. The germline CDR1 and CDR2 sequences are SGHRS and YFSETQ. The CDR3 loop is CASSSVRYGMGYNEQFF. In DNA, the CDR3 is TGCGCCAGCAGCTCAGTAAGGTACGGGATGGGCTACAATGAGCAGTTCTTC.

V is TRBV28 and J is TRBJ2-1, with 14 bases lining up with TRBD2. V lost 5 bases, J lost 6 bases, and 15 bases stayed unmatched. Germline V gene lookup returns CDR1 MDHEN and CDR2 SYDVKM. The CDR3 is made up of 19 amino acids. The DNA of the CDR3 is TGTGCCAGCAGTAGAATTATGGGACTAGCGGGAGCAAGGGCCAATGAGCAGTTCTTC. This codes for CASSRIMGLAGARANEQFF.

This chain joins TRBV5-4 and TRBJ2-7; no clear D. CDR1 is SGHNT, CDR2 YYREEE, per germline (reference sequence). This CDR3 comprises 11 residues. Trimming took off 4 bases at V and 3 bases at J, with 5 bases between the two ends. CDR3 coding DNA: TGTGCCAGCAGCCTTAACTACGAGCAGTACTTC. As protein: CASSLNYEQYF. Using reference TRBV5-4 and TRBJ2-7 for the parts outside the CDR3, the full variable domain is ETGVTQSPTHLIKTRGQQVTLRCSSQSGHNTVSWYQQALGQGPQFIFQYYREEENGRGNFPPRFSGLQFPNYSSELNVNALELDDSALYLCASSLNYEQYFGPGTRLTVT.

The rearrangement joins TRBV18 to TRBJ2-7; 10 bases align to TRBD2. The V and J ends lost 2 bases and 3 bases, in that order; junction bases with no gene match: 1. Germline V gene lookup returns CDR1 KGHSH and CDR2 LQKENI. The CDR3 has 14 amino acids. CDR3 protein: CASSPGTSDYEQYF. In DNA, the CDR3 is TGTGCCAGCTCACCAGGGACTAGCGACTACGAGCAGTACTTC.

The chain has TRBV30 and TRBJ1-1; perhaps TRBD1 as D (5 bases). V was cut by 4 bases and J by 6 bases, with 15 bases left in between. CDR3 length equals 13 residues. Germline V gene sequence: CDR1 GTSNPN, CDR2 SVGIG (reference sequence). CDR3 in DNA: TGTGCCTGGATCAGATGGGAGGGACCTGAAGCTTTCTTT. This codes for CAWIRWEGPEAFF.

The chain combines TRBV7-3 with TRBJ1-1; possible D gene TRBD1, 5 bases. Germline values: CDR1 SGHTA, CDR2 FQGTGA. CDR3 size: 14 residues. V was pared by 4 bases and J by 4 bases, with 13 bases between. The CDR3 region is CASSSQGVGTEAFF. The CDR3 DNA follows: TGTGCCAGCAGCTCGCAGGGTGTGGGCACTGAAGCTTTCTTT.

The chain uses TRBV30 and TRBJ2-5; D is perhaps TRBD2 (6 bases). Between the trimmed V and J ends, which lost 0 bases and 0 bases, there was a span of 14 bases. There are 16 residues in the CDR3. Germline CDR1 is GTSNPN and CDR2 is SVGIG (reference sequence). CDR3 in DNA: TGTGCCTGGAGTGTAAGTTCGGGAGTTTACCAAGAGACCCAGTACTTC. Its translation is CAWSVSSGVYQETQYF. Combining the CDR3 with reference TRBV30 and TRBJ2-5 gives the whole variable domain SQTIHQWPATLVQPVGSPLSLECTVEGTSNPNLYWYRQAAGRGLQLLFYSVGIGQISSEVPQNLSASRPQDRQFILSSKKLLLSDSGFYLCAWSVSSGVYQETQYFGPGTRLLVL.

This rearrangement joins TRBV6-2 or TRBV6-3 to TRBJ1-2, with TRBD1 as a possible D gene (6 bases). V lost 2 bases and J lost 4, with 8 bases in between. Germline V gene data show CDR1 as MNHEY and CDR2 as SVGEGT. There are 13 residues in the CDR3. The DNA of the CDR3 is TGTGCCAGCAGTTACCAGGGGCCCTATGGCTACACCTTC. This encodes CASSYQGPYGYTF.

V gene TRBV10-1 combines with J gene TRBJ2-1; D unresolved. Trimming cost V 11 bases and J 0 bases, with 17 bases left between them. The CDR3 extends over 15 amino acids. Germline lookup yields CDR1 WNHNN and CDR2 SYGVQD (reference sequence). The CDR3 is CAVPTKQSSYNEQFF. CDR3 DNA: TGCGCCGTACCAACAAAACAAAGCTCCTACAATGAGCAGTTCTTC.

The chain has TRBV19 and TRBJ1-1; tentatively, D is TRBD1 (6 bases). This CDR3 has 16 residues. Per the germline V gene, CDR1 is LNHDA and CDR2 is SQIVND (reference sequence). V shed 3 bases and J shed 5 bases, with 19 bases lying between them. Here the CDR3 reads CASSIGQGSFGTEAFF. CDR3 coding DNA: TGTGCCAGTAGTATCGGGCAGGGGTCGTTCGGGACTGAAGCTTTCTTT.

The chain recombines TRBV28 with TRBJ1-4; TRBD1 might be the D (5 bases). The CDR3 has 15 residues. Germline V gene lookup returns CDR1 MDHEN and CDR2 SYDVKM. V was trimmed by 5 bases and J by 0 bases, leaving 10 bases between them. In DNA form, the CDR3 reads TGTGCCAGCAGTCTCCAGGGTGCAACTAATGAAAAACTGTTTTTT. It translates to CASSLQGATNEKLFF.

This clone was detected only once. The chain has TRBV6-5 and TRBJ1-6; 10 bases align to TRBD1. Trimming cost V 4 bases and J 7 bases; bases outside gene matches: 4. CDR3 length equals 15 residues. CDR1 and CDR2 from the germline V gene are MNHEY and SVGAGI. CDR3 region: CASSWGTGENSPLHF. The CDR3 nucleotides are TGTGCCAGCAGTTGGGGGACAGGGGAAAATTCACCCCTCCACTTT.

The chain carries TRBV5-4 and TRBJ2-5, with 7 positions matching TRBD2. V shed 0 bases, J shed 5 bases, and the junction held 4 bases outside the gene matches. Germline assignment: CDR1 SGHNT and CDR2 YYREEE (reference sequence). The length of the CDR3 is 14 residues. This CDR3 reads CASSLVSGFETQYF. In DNA form, the CDR3 reads TGTGCCAGCAGCTTGGTTAGCGGGTTTGAGACCCAGTACTTC. Full variable domain (missing parts from reference TRBV5-4 and TRBJ2-5): ETGVTQSPTHLIKTRGQQVTLRCSSQSGHNTVSWYQQALGQGPQFIFQYYREEENGRGNFPPRFSGLQFPNYSSELNVNALELDDSALYLCASSLVSGFETQYFGPGTRLLVL.

The V call is TRBV6-5, the J call TRBJ1-3; D is unclear. The CDR3 is 14 residues long. Germline V gene data show CDR1 as MNHEY and CDR2 as SVGAGI. The germline V and J ends were trimmed by 2 bases and 5 bases, with 10 bases remaining between them. CDR3 sequence reads: CASSYQNNRNTIYF. The CDR3 DNA reads as TGTGCCAGCAGTTACCAGAATAACAGAAACACCATATATTTT.

The chain has TRBV11-3 and TRBJ2-3, with 11 bases fitting TRBD2. Trimming at V came to 2 bases and at J to 5 bases, leaving 6 bases not matched to a gene. This CDR3 has 16 residues. CDR1 SGHNT and CDR2 YENEEA come from the germline V gene. CDR3 nucleotides: TGTGCCAGCAGCTTAATAGCGGGAGGGCCAATAGATACGCAGTATTTT. It translates to CASSLIAGGPIDTQYF. Based on the CDR3 plus reference TRBV11-3 and TRBJ2-3, the full variable domain is EAGVVQSPRYKIIEKKQPVAFWCNPISGHNTLYWYLQNLGQGPELLIRYENEEAVDDSQLPKDRFSAERLKGVDSTLKIQPAELGDSAVYLCASSLIAGGPIDTQYFGPGTRLTVL.

The rearrangement uses TRBV5-4 and TRBJ2-1; D unclear. CDR1 SGHNT and CDR2 YYREEE come from the germline V gene (reference sequence). Deletions cut 1 base from V and 5 bases from J, with 7 bases between. The CDR3 loop spans 13 amino acids. Here the CDR3 DNA reads TGTGCCAGCAGCTTGTCTCAGAACAATGAGCAGTTCTTC. It is translated as CASSLSQNNEQFF.

The rearrangement links TRBV30 to TRBJ1-1; D is possibly TRBD1 (6 bases). V gave up 3 bases and J gave up 6 bases, with 14 bases separating them. The CDR3 covers 13 residues. Looked up from germline, CDR1 is GTSNPN and CDR2 is SVGIG (reference sequence). CDR3 DNA: TGTGCCTGGAGGGGGGCTCTCGGTTCTGAAGCTTTCTTT. Amino acid sequence: CAWRGALGSEAFF.

The rearrangement joins TRBV29-1 to TRBJ2-3; tentatively, D is TRBD2 (6 bases). This CDR3 is 13 amino acids long. CDR1 and CDR2 (germline): SQVTM, ANQGSEA. Trimming pared 4 bases from V and 3 bases from J, leaving 11 bases between. The CDR3 is CSVVAGSTDTQYF. Here the CDR3 DNA reads TGCAGCGTTGTGGCGGGAAGTACAGATACGCAGTATTTT.

This clone was counted once. The V gene is TRBV5-1, the J gene TRBJ1-4; TRBD1 agrees at 7 bases. Germline values: CDR1 SGHRS, CDR2 YFSETQ. The V gene end was trimmed by 4 bases and the J gene end by 7 bases; junction bases not matched to a gene: 7. This CDR3 is built from 14 residues. CDR3 in amino acids: CASSPDRVSEKLFF. The CDR3 coding sequence is TGCGCCAGCAGCCCCGACAGGGTTAGTGAAAAACTGTTTTTT.

This clone was counted once. The rearrangement uses TRBV19 and TRBJ2-5, with 8 bases fitting TRBD2. Unmatched junction bases numbered 4, after V lost 1 base and J lost 0 bases. CDR1 is LNHDA and CDR2 is SQIVND in the germline V gene (reference sequence). The CDR3 is 16 residues long. The CDR3 coding sequence is TGTGCCAGTAGTATAGTTCGAGCGGGAGACCAAGAGACCCAGTACTTC. The encoded protein is CASSIVRAGDQETQYF.

The gene calls are TRBV9 and TRBJ1-3; tentatively, D is TRBD1 (6 bases). V dropped 6 bases and J dropped 0 bases, with 16 bases sitting between them. Germline assignment: CDR1 SGDLS and CDR2 YYNGEE. The CDR3 covers 16 residues. CDR3 in amino acids: CASTEGQQSSGNTIYF. The CDR3 DNA follows: TGTGCCAGCACCGAGGGACAACAGAGCTCTGGAAACACCATATATTTT.

CDR3 sequence (DNA): TGCAGCGTCGAGTCCGGACTAGGCGAGCAGTACTTC. Translation: CSVESGLGEQYF. V usage is TRBV29-1 and J usage is TRBJ2-7; 7 nucleotides agree with TRBD2. The CDR3 runs 12 residues. Germline V gene lookup returns CDR1 SQVTM and CDR2 ANQGSEA. With 6 bases clipped from V and 6 bases from J, the junction kept 8 bases outside the gene matches.

The chain combines TRBV9 with TRBJ1-2, with a tentative D call TRBD1 (5 bases). V was shortened by 0 bases and J by 7 bases, with 16 bases between the two germline ends. The length of the CDR3 is 15 residues. Germline values: CDR1 SGDLS, CDR2 YYNGEE. CDR3: CASSVGRAGFLGYTF. The DNA of the CDR3 is TGTGCCAGCAGCGTAGGTAGGGCAGGGTTTCTTGGCTACACCTTC.

The chain employs TRBV4-2 and TRBJ2-7; possibly TRBD1 for D (5 bases). The ends were cut back, 1 base at V and 1 base at J, with 11 bases in the middle. From germline, CDR1 is LGHNA and CDR2 YNFKEQ. The CDR3 runs 15 residues. CDR3 DNA: TGTGCCAGCAGCCAAGTGAACAGGATATCCTACGAGCAGTACTTC. Translated: CASSQVNRISYEQYF.

This chain uses TRBV23-1 with TRBJ1-1; the D gene is possibly TRBD1 (6 bases). TRBV23-1 is recorded as an ORF, its role being uncertain. Trimming left V 3 bases short and J 5 bases short, with 19 bases between. The CDR3 extends over 16 amino acids. The CDR3 DNA reads as TGCGCCAGCAGTCAGGCACTCAGGGGTCTGGGTACTGAAGCTTTCTTT. It translates to CASSQALRGLGTEAFF.

The chain combines TRBV28 with TRBJ2-1; D possibly corresponds to TRBD1 (6 bases). Germline V gives CDR1 MDHEN, CDR2 SYDVKM. CDR3 length equals 14 residues. V lost 1 base and J 9 bases, leaving 13 bases between the germline ends. CDR3 bases: TGTGCCAGCAGTTTATTCCAGGGGTCGGTTGAGCAGTTCTTC. Protein product: CASSLFQGSVEQFF.

This clone was counted between two and nine times. This rearrangement joins TRBV19 to TRBJ2-2; D possibly corresponds to TRBD1 (6 bases). This CDR3 comprises 15 residues. Trimming shortened V by 4 bases and J by 1 base, and 10 bases separated the two germline ends. The germline gives CDR1 LNHDA, CDR2 SQIVND (reference sequence). This CDR3 reads CASSTGHRNTGELFF. CDR3 sequence (DNA): TGTGCCAGTAGTACGGGACACCGGAACACCGGGGAGCTGTTTTTT.

This clone is a singleton in its sample. The chain employs TRBV3-1 (or the pseudogene TRBV3-2) and TRBJ2-2; no firm D call. Germline CDR1 reads LGHDT; CDR2 reads YNNKEL (reference sequence). V lost 4 bases and J lost 6, with 15 bases in between. This CDR3 has 15 amino acids. The CDR3 is CASSRNHIWSGELFF. CDR3 coding DNA: TGTGCCAGCAGCCGAAACCACATTTGGTCCGGGGAGCTGTTTTTT.

This chain connects TRBV3-1 (or the pseudogene TRBV3-2) to TRBJ2-1; D remains ambiguous. Germline V gene lookup returns CDR1 LGHDT and CDR2 YNNKEL (reference sequence). There are 14 residues in the CDR3. V lost 3 bases and J lost 1, with 7 bases in between. The CDR3 region has the DNA TGTGCCAGCAGCCACTCCGTTTCCTACAATGAGCAGTTCTTC. It encodes CASSHSVSYNEQFF.

The CDR3 here is CASSLGGPGNEQFF. The CDR3 DNA sequence: TGTGCCAGCAGCCTTGGCGGGCCGGGGAATGAGCAGTTCTTC. This rearrangement joins TRBV3-1 (or the pseudogene TRBV3-2) to TRBJ2-1; weak D call: TRBD2 (5 bases). The CDR3 runs 14 residues. The germline gives CDR1 LGHDT, CDR2 YNNKEL (reference sequence). V lost 4 bases and J 7 bases, leaving 14 bases between the germline ends.

This chain links TRBV10-3 with TRBJ1-2, with 7 bases aligning to TRBD1. The CDR3 extends over 14 amino acids. Germline loops: CDR1 ENHRY, CDR2 SYGVKD. V lost 10 bases, J lost 3 bases, and 11 bases stayed unmatched. The chain's CDR3 is CATGQITGDYGYTF. Written as DNA, the CDR3 is TGTGCCACCGGACAGATTACAGGGGACTATGGCTACACCTTC.